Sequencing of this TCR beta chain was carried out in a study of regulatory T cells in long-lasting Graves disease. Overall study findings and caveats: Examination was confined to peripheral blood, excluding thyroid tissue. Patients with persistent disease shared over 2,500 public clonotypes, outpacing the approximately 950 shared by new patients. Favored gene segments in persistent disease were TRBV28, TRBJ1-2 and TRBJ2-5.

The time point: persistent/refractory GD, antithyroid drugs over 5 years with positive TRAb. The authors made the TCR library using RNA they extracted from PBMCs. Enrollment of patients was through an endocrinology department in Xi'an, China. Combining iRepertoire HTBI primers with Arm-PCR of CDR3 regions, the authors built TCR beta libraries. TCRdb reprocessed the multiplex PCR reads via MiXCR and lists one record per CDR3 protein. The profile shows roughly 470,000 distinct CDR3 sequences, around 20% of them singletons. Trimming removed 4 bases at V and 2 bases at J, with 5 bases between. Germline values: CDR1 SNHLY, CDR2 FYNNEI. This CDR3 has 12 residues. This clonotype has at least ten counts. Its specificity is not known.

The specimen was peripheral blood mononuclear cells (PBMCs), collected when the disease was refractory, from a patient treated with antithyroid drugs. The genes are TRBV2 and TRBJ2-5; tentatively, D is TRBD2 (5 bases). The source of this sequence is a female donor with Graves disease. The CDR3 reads CASSVAQETQYF. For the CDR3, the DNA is TGTGCCAGCAGTGTAGCGCAAGAGACCCAGTACTTC.